Below are 29 T cell receptor beta chains sequenced from a single sample in a study of blood T cell repertoires in COVID-19. Libraries were prepared by immunoSEQ multiplex PCR; TCRdb keeps only in-frame clonotypes and omits some of them. This table has 250,000 to 350,000 clones, 86% appearing once. The sample comprised peripheral blood. Receptor source: a woman aged 45-65 years with acute or convalescent COVID-19.

V gene TRBV7-9 combines with J gene TRBJ1-4, with 9 bases matching TRBD1. The CDR3 is 16 amino acids. V was clipped by 5 bases and J by 0 bases; unmatched bases: 4. Germline CDR1 and CDR2: SEHNR and FQNEAQ (reference sequence). CDR3 in DNA: TGTGCCAGCAGCCGGGACAGGGCCTCAACTAATGAAAAACTGTTTTTT. Its protein product is CASSRDRASTNEKLFF.

The chain joins TRBV6-2 or TRBV6-3 to TRBJ1-6, with D possibly matching TRBD1 (5 bases). V shed 0 bases and J shed 3 bases, with 15 bases lying between them. The length of the CDR3 is 18 residues. CDR1 and CDR2 (germline): MNHEY, SVGEGT. The CDR3 sequence: CASSYSSIAGGYNSPLHF. CDR3 nucleotides: TGTGCCAGCAGTTACTCGAGTATCGCCGGGGGCTATAATTCACCCCTCCACTTT.

The chain recombines TRBV25-1 with TRBJ2-3; D remains ambiguous. Germline V gene lookup returns CDR1 MGHDK and CDR2 SYGVNS. Trimming left V 0 bases short and J 5 bases short, with 6 bases between. The CDR3 is 13 residues long. CDR3 sequence reads: CASSEYGQDTQYF. The CDR3, as DNA: TGTGCCAGCAGTGAATATGGCCAAGATACGCAGTATTTT.

This clone was observed once. The J gene is TRBJ1-3, the V gene TRBV3-1 (or the pseudogene TRBV3-2); D gene unclear. Germline V lookup: CDR1 LGHDT, CDR2 YNNKEL (reference sequence). This CDR3 comprises 15 residues. V lost 4 bases to trimming and J lost 1 base, with 11 bases between them. For the CDR3, the DNA is TGTGCCAGCAGCCTCAGTTTCGGGTCTGGAAACACCATATATTTT. Translation gives CASSLSFGSGNTIYF.

The chain has TRBV5-1 and TRBJ2-1; TRBD2 matches at 7 bases. The CDR3 sequence is 17 residues long. Germline trimming cut 4 bases from V and 6 bases from J; bases unmatched to any gene: 16. The germline V gene encodes CDR1 SGHRS and CDR2 YFSETQ. The CDR3 is CASSLGPRAGDLNEQFF. For the CDR3, the DNA is TGCGCCAGCAGCCTGGGTCCAAGGGCGGGAGATCTCAATGAGCAGTTCTTC. Combining the CDR3 with reference TRBV5-1 and TRBJ2-1 gives the whole variable domain KAGVTQTPRYLIKTRGQQVTLSCSPISGHRSVSWYQQTPGQGLQFLFEYFSETQRNKGNFPGRFSGRQFSNSRSEMNVSTLELGDSALYLCASSLGPRAGDLNEQFFGPGTRLTVL.

The genes are TRBV28 and TRBJ1-5, with TRBD1 matching 12 bases. CDR1 is MDHEN and CDR2 is SYDVKM in the germline V gene. V lost 4 bases and J lost 0; bases outside the gene matches: 10. This CDR3 has 19 amino acids. The CDR3 sequence is CASSSYGTGGLISNQPQHF. CDR3 nucleotides: TGTGCCAGCAGTTCGTACGGGACAGGGGGCCTCATTAGCAATCAGCCCCAGCATTTT.

The V gene is TRBV15, the J gene TRBJ1-2, with no clear D. The germline V gene encodes CDR1 LNHNV and CDR2 YYDKDF (reference sequence). The CDR3 length is 13 residues. With 1 base removed from V and 5 bases from J, the gap between germline ends came to 8 bases. CDR3 region: CATSRGREYGYTF. The CDR3, as DNA: TGTGCCACCAGCAGAGGGAGGGAGTATGGCTACACCTTC.

This clone was observed once. The J gene is TRBJ2-5, the V gene TRBV14; no firm D call. V dropped 1 base and J dropped 9 bases, with 9 bases sitting between them. The CDR3 extends over 12 amino acids. From germline, CDR1 is SGHDN and CDR2 FVKESK. As DNA, the CDR3 is TGTGCCAGCAGCCAAGTATTTAGTCCCCAGTACTTC. This codes for CASSQVFSPQYF.

The chain uses TRBV27 and TRBJ1-6; D ambiguous. CDR1 and CDR2 from the germline V gene are MNHEY and SMNVEV (reference sequence). The V end was cut by 3 bases, the J end by 0 bases, with 3 bases between. CDR3 length: 14 residues. The CDR3 nucleotides read TGTGCCAGCAGTTTCCGCTCCTATAATTCACCCCTCCACTTT. Translating gives CASSFRSYNSPLHF.

This clone has only a few counts. The CDR3: CASSLGLPASEKLFF. For the CDR3, the DNA is TGTGCCAGCAGCTTGGGACTTCCCGCGAGTGAAAAACTGTTTTTT. This rearrangement joins TRBV7-9 to TRBJ1-4, with D tentatively TRBD1 (5 bases). The CDR3 length is 15 residues. The germline V gene has CDR1 SEHNR and CDR2 FQNEAQ (reference sequence). V was trimmed by 3 bases and J by 7 bases, leaving 15 bases between them.

The genes are TRBV7-9 and TRBJ2-7, with a weak D call TRBD1 (6 bases). V lost 5 bases to trimming and J lost 2 bases, with 10 bases between them. Germline V gene data show CDR1 as SEHNR and CDR2 as FQNEAQ (reference sequence). The CDR3 runs to 13 residues. The CDR3 nucleotides are TGTGCCAGCAGCGACAGGCACCCCTACGAGCAGTACTTC. Its protein product is CASSDRHPYEQYF.

The chain employs TRBV27 and TRBJ2-7, with 13 bases lining up with TRBD2. The CDR3 length is 16 residues. The ends lost 4 bases at V and 7 bases at J; junction bases unmatched: 10. Germline values: CDR1 MNHEY, CDR2 SMNVEV (reference sequence). CDR3 nucleotides: TGTGCCAGCAGTTCCCTAGGACTAGCGGGAGAAATAGAGCAGTACTTC. This encodes CASSSLGLAGEIEQYF.

This clone was counted once. The chain has TRBV11-3 and TRBJ2-7; D is possibly TRBD1 (6 bases). The V end was cut by 5 bases, the J end by 6 bases, with 20 bases between. The V gene's germline CDR1 is SGHNT and CDR2 YENEEA. CDR3 length: 15 amino acids. The CDR3 region has the DNA TGTGCCAGCAGCACCGGGACATCTCCCCCCCGCGAGCAGTACTTC. This gives the protein CASSTGTSPPREQYF.

The V gene is TRBV7-2, the J gene TRBJ2-7, with D tentatively TRBD1 (5 bases). V lost 1 base, J lost 3 bases, and 10 bases lay in between. Per germline, CDR1 SGHTA and CDR2 FQGNSA. The CDR3 is 14 amino acids. The CDR3 region has the DNA TGTGCCAGCAGCTTAGTCCCAGGGTACTACGAGCAGTACTTC. It is translated as CASSLVPGYYEQYF.

The chain is built from TRBV24-1 and TRBJ1-2; D gene unclear. The CDR3 is made up of 15 amino acids. Germline V gives CDR1 KGHDR, CDR2 SFDVKD. Deletions cut 2 bases from V and 3 bases from J, with 12 bases between. The CDR3 nucleotides read TGTGCCACCAGTGATTGGACCGGGGTCGACTATGGCTACACCTTC. Its translation: CATSDWTGVDYGYTF.

The genes are TRBV7-9 and TRBJ2-1, with TRBD1 matching over 7 bases. Germline CDR1 SEHNR, CDR2 FQNEAQ (reference sequence). Trimming took 1 base from V and 6 from J; bases not matched to a gene: 6. This CDR3 contains 15 residues. CDR3 coding DNA: TGTGCCAGCAGCTTAGGGACAGGAAGTGTCAATGAGCAGTTCTTC. It codes for CASSLGTGSVNEQFF.

This clone was picked up a small number of times. This sequence joins TRBV18 and TRBJ2-1; 11 bases are a match to TRBD2. The CDR3 totals 14 residues. Looked up from germline, CDR1 is KGHSH and CDR2 is LQKENI. With 0 bases clipped from V and 10 bases from J, the junction kept 2 bases outside the gene matches. The CDR3 here is CASSPPTSGKEQFF. In DNA, the CDR3 is TGTGCCAGCTCACCACCGACTAGCGGGAAGGAGCAGTTCTTC.

A single count supports this clone. The chain couples TRBV7-9 to TRBJ1-2, with 10 nucleotides matching TRBD1. The CDR3 totals 15 residues. With V trimmed by 5 bases and J by 5 bases, 8 bases remained unmatched. CDR1 and CDR2 (germline): SEHNR, FQNEAQ (reference sequence). Here the CDR3 DNA reads TGTGCCAGCAGCCCCGGGACAGGGGCTATATATGGCTACACCTTC. Translated, it gives CASSPGTGAIYGYTF. Filled out from reference TRBV7-9 and TRBJ1-2, the complete variable domain reads DTGVSQNPRHKITKRGQNVTFRCDPISEHNRLYWYRQTLGQGPEFLTYFQNEAQLEKSRLLSDRFSAERPKGSFSTLEIQRTEQGDSAMYLCASSPGTGAIYGYTFGSGTRLTVV.

A single count supports this clone. This sequence joins TRBV7-3 and TRBJ2-3; 8 nucleotides align to TRBD2. Trimming took 0 bases from V and 0 from J; bases not matched to a gene: 2. CDR1 SGHTA and CDR2 FQGTGA come from the germline V gene. The CDR3 totals 16 residues. The CDR3: CASSLTAGGSTDTQYF. CDR3 nucleotide sequence: TGTGCCAGCAGCTTAACGGCGGGAGGTAGCACAGATACGCAGTATTTT.

The CDR3 protein is CASSPSFATDTQYF. The CDR3 DNA sequence: TGTGCCAGCTCACCTAGTTTTGCCACAGATACGCAGTATTTT. The genes are TRBV18 and TRBJ2-3, with D uncertain. This CDR3 is built from 14 residues. Trimming pared 3 bases from V and 2 bases from J, leaving 9 bases between. CDR1 KGHSH and CDR2 LQKENI come from the germline V gene.

This sequence joins TRBV10-3 and TRBJ2-5; 7 positions agree with TRBD2. Germline assignment: CDR1 ENHRY and CDR2 SYGVKD. V lost 3 bases and J lost 1; bases outside the gene matches: 5. The CDR3 runs to 15 residues. The CDR3 bases are TGTGCCATCAGTGATCGGGCTAGCGGCCAAGAGACCCAGTACTTC. Translation gives CAISDRASGQETQYF.

This chain joins TRBV7-6 and TRBJ2-1; TRBD2 matches at 8 bases. The CDR3 is 15 residues long. CDR1 is SGHVS and CDR2 is FNYEAQ in the germline V gene. V shed 2 bases and J 8 bases; nucleotides not matched to a gene: 8. The CDR3 DNA follows: TGTGCCAGCAGCTTAAGGCCTAGCGGGTTGGATGAGCAGTTCTTC. Translated, it gives CASSLRPSGLDEQFF.

The chain couples TRBV19 to TRBJ2-7; D is perhaps TRBD2 (6 bases). Trimming took 4 bases from V and 2 from J, leaving 15 bases between them. This CDR3 contains 15 residues. The V gene's germline CDR1 is LNHDA and CDR2 SQIVND (reference sequence). CDR3 nucleotides: TGTGCCAGTAGTAGCTTCTGGGGGGAAACCTACGAGCAGTACTTC. It yields the protein CASSSFWGETYEQYF.

This clone was seen a few times. The gene calls are TRBV14 and TRBJ2-3, with 9 bases aligning to TRBD2. This CDR3 contains 15 residues. V dropped 0 bases and J dropped 9; count of bases not matched to a gene: 7. CDR1 and CDR2 from the germline V gene are SGHDN and FVKESK. The CDR3 nucleotides are TGTGCCAGCAGCCAAGATGGGTGGCTAGCGGGAACGCAGTATTTT. It yields the protein CASSQDGWLAGTQYF.

This sequence joins TRBV6-5 and TRBJ1-1; D is perhaps TRBD1 (5 bases). V gave up 6 bases and J gave up 0 bases, with 14 bases separating them. CDR1 and CDR2 (germline): MNHEY, SVGAGI. The CDR3 totals 15 residues. The chain's CDR3 is CASSGGTGLNTEAFF. In DNA, the CDR3 is TGTGCCAGCAGCGGAGGGACGGGGCTGAACACTGAAGCTTTCTTT.

This clone was seen more than once but under ten times. The chain has TRBV4-2 and TRBJ2-5; 9 bases are shared with TRBD1. Germline V gives CDR1 LGHNA, CDR2 YNFKEQ. The CDR3 contains 15 residues. Trimming took 4 bases from V and 5 from J; bases not matched to a gene: 8. The CDR3 DNA reads as TGTGCCAGCAGCCGAAACCGGGACAGGGTGGAGACCCAGTACTTC. Protein product: CASSRNRDRVETQYF.

The J gene is TRBJ2-1, the V gene TRBV12-3 or TRBV12-4; weak D call: TRBD2 (6 bases). The length of the CDR3 is 12 residues. V gave up 5 bases and J gave up 9 bases, with 11 bases separating them. The CDR3 here is CASSRREVEQFF. Written as DNA, the CDR3 is TGTGCCAGCAGTCGCAGGGAGGTTGAGCAGTTCTTC.

This clone was counted between two and nine times. The chain carries TRBV5-1 and TRBJ1-5, with D unclear. The CDR3 totals 15 residues. The V end was cut by 0 bases, the J end by 3 bases, with 10 bases between. Germline assignment: CDR1 SGHRS and CDR2 YFSETQ. The CDR3 bases are TGCGCCAGCAGCTTGGAGGGCGGGGACAATCAGCCCCAGCATTTT. This translates into CASSLEGGDNQPQHF.

V is TRBV3-1 (or the pseudogene TRBV3-2) and J is TRBJ2-1; the match to TRBD2 covers 8 bases. Looked up from germline, CDR1 is LGHDT and CDR2 is YNNKEL (reference sequence). CDR3 length equals 14 residues. Unmatched junction bases numbered 3, after V lost 6 bases and J lost 2 bases. CDR3 DNA: TGTGCCAGCAGACGAGCGGGGGCCTACAATGAGCAGTTCTTC. It encodes CASRRAGAYNEQFF.